This passage covers 6 T cell receptor beta chains from one sample sequenced in a study of TIL therapy for anti-PD-1-resistant metastatic lung cancer. Time point here: pre-treatment sample, taken before nivolumab and TIL therapy. Tumor tissue came from excised metastases, mostly pleural nodules or supraclavicular lymph nodes. Sequencing used immunoSEQ v3. Profiled with immunoSEQ multiplex PCR; TCRdb holds only in-frame clones, not every one. The table records approximately 23,000 clones, about 63% of them present only once. The sample was tumor tissue, taken at baseline. These receptors were obtained from a woman between 25 and 85 years old with non-small cell lung cancer.

This clone appeared a few times. The chain has TRBV10-1 and TRBJ1-1, with D hard to call. V lost 4 bases and J 1 base, leaving 4 bases between the germline ends. There are 12 residues in the CDR3. Germline V gene sequence: CDR1 WNHNN, CDR2 SYGVQD (reference sequence). CDR3: CASSGSNTEAFF. CDR3 nucleotides: TGCGCCAGCAGTGGATCGAACACTGAAGCTTTCTTT.

The chain carries TRBV29-1 and TRBJ2-4; 7 bases map to TRBD2. Germline V CDR1 and CDR2: SQVTM, ANQGSEA. After removal of 0 bases from V and 1 base from J, the junction contained 6 bases not matched to a gene. The CDR3 runs to 16 residues. The DNA for the CDR3 is TGCAGCGTTGAAGAAGCAGTGCGGGGGGCCAAAAACATTCAGTACTTC. Translation: CSVEEAVRGAKNIQYF. Variable domain in full (rest from reference TRBV29-1 and TRBJ2-4): SAVISQKPSRDICQRGTSLTIQCQVDSQVTMMFWYRQQPGQSLTLIATANQGSEATYESGFVIDKFPISRPNLTFSTLTVSNMSPEDSSIYLCSVEEAVRGAKNIQYFGAGTRLSVL.

This clone has just one count. V usage is TRBV11-3 and J usage is TRBJ2-4, with a tentative D call TRBD2 (5 bases). This CDR3 is 14 amino acids long. The V and J ends lost 5 bases and 1 base respectively, with 9 bases between them. Germline CDR1 and CDR2: SGHNT and YENEEA. CDR3 amino acids: CASSGGAAKNIQYF. The DNA for the CDR3 is TGTGCCAGCAGCGGAGGAGCGGCCAAAAACATTCAGTACTTC.

CDR3 residues: CASSSKEAKNIQYF. The CDR3 DNA reads TGTGCCAGCAGTTCGAAGGAGGCCAAAAACATTCAGTACTTC. This rearrangement joins TRBV27 to TRBJ2-4; D not resolved. This CDR3 contains 14 residues. The germline V gene encodes CDR1 MNHEY and CDR2 SMNVEV (reference sequence). V lost 4 bases to trimming and J lost 1 base, with 8 bases between them.

This chain links TRBV14 with TRBJ2-1; TRBD2 aligns across 10 bases. The germline gives CDR1 SGHDN, CDR2 FVKESK. V trimming: 4 bases; J trimming: 8 bases; junction bases outside the gene matches: 11. CDR3 length: 16 residues. In DNA form, the CDR3 reads TGTGCCAGCAGCCTCGGACTAGCGGAGAGGAGCGATGAGCAGTTCTTC. Its translation is CASSLGLAERSDEQFF.

The V call is TRBV4-1, the J call TRBJ1-1; D remains unclear. This CDR3 spans 15 amino acids. The germline V gene has CDR1 MGHRA and CDR2 YSYEKL. Trimming left V 4 bases short and J 1 base short, with 13 bases between. The CDR3 sequence is CASSPYPRGNTEAFF. The CDR3 DNA reads TGCGCCAGCAGCCCATACCCCCGAGGGAACACTGAAGCTTTCTTT.